These 18 T cell receptor beta chains came from one sample sequenced in a study of CD8 T cells in ankylosing spondylitis. From the 5' RACE reads, TCRdb called clonotypes with MiXCR, one entry per CDR3 protein. The sample holds 250,000 or so distinct CDR3 sequences, about 10% seen once. Source material: blood, either unsorted or a sorted T cell fraction (not recorded which). The receptors were gathered from a male donor with ankylosing spondylitis or in good health (not recorded which).

At least ten counts were recorded for this clonotype. The chain employs TRBV5-1 and TRBJ1-1; possible D gene TRBD1, 5 bases. Germline V CDR1 and CDR2: SGHRS, YFSETQ. V lost 2 bases, J lost 1 base, and 15 bases lay in between. The CDR3 length is 16 residues. CDR3 residues: CASSFGAMDPNTEAFF. The CDR3 bases are TGCGCCAGCAGCTTTGGGGCAATGGACCCGAACACTGAAGCTTTCTTT. Based on the CDR3 plus reference TRBV5-1 and TRBJ1-1, the full variable domain is KAGVTQTPRYLIKTRGQQVTLSCSPISGHRSVSWYQQTPGQGLQFLFEYFSETQRNKGNFPGRFSGRQFSNSRSEMNVSTLELGDSALYLCASSFGAMDPNTEAFFGQGTRLTVV.

This clonotype was counted a few times. The chain is built from TRBV7-2 and TRBJ1-5; D remains ambiguous. V lost 3 bases, J lost 1 base, and 13 bases lay in between. The V gene's germline CDR1 is SGHTA and CDR2 FQGNSA. This CDR3 has 16 amino acids. The CDR3 DNA reads TGTGCCAGCAGCTTGAATGGGGTCTTGAGCAATCAGCCCCAGCATTTT. This sequence encodes CASSLNGVLSNQPQHF. Full variable domain (rest looked up from reference TRBV7-2 and TRBJ1-5): GAGVSQSPSNKVTEKGKDVELRCDPISGHTALYWYRQSLGQGLEFLIYFQGNSAPDKSGLPSDRFSAERTGGSVSTLTIQRTQQEDSAVYLCASSLNGVLSNQPQHFGDGTRLSIL.

In this sample, this clonotype turned up many times. CDR3 DNA: TGCGCCAGCAGCTTGGAAGGGGACAGGCAGTTCTTC. Translated: CASSLEGDRQFF. The gene calls are TRBV5-1 and TRBJ2-1, with TRBD1 matching 7 bases. Losses at the gene ends were 0 bases for V and 12 bases for J; bases not matched to a gene: 3. Germline V gives CDR1 SGHRS, CDR2 YFSETQ. There are 12 residues in the CDR3.

The table lists this clonotype with many counts. The chain is built from TRBV5-5 and TRBJ2-5, with 10 bases identical to TRBD1. The length of the CDR3 is 15 residues. Trimming cost V 4 bases and J 4 bases; bases outside gene matches: 7. CDR1 is SGHKS, CDR2 YYEKEE, per germline (reference sequence). The CDR3, as DNA: TGTGCCAGCAGCCCGGGACAGGGGATCGGAGAGACCCAGTACTTC. It is translated as CASSPGQGIGETQYF.

This clonotype was observed many times. J is TRBJ2-3 and V is TRBV7-8, with 9 nucleotides matching TRBD2. The CDR3 consists of 15 residues. V was pared by 7 bases and J by 2 bases, with 7 bases of the junction left unmatched. Germline lookup yields CDR1 SGHVS and CDR2 FQNEAQ. The CDR3 protein is CASTLAGTPTDTQYF. In DNA, the CDR3 is TGTGCCAGCACCCTAGCGGGGACTCCCACAGATACGCAGTATTTT.

This clonotype turned up a few times. The rearrangement links TRBV5-1 to TRBJ2-7; no clear D. Per the germline V gene, CDR1 is SGHRS and CDR2 is YFSETQ. The length of the CDR3 is 15 residues. V was clipped by 1 base and J by 0 bases, with 11 bases between them. The CDR3 sequence: CASSLMSGDSYEQYF. CDR3 DNA sequence: TGCGCCAGCAGCTTGATGTCTGGAGACTCCTACGAGCAGTACTTC.

This clonotype was detected ten times or more. The chain couples TRBV5-1 to TRBJ2-3, with 7 bases that match TRBD2. Per the germline V gene, CDR1 is SGHRS and CDR2 is YFSETQ. V lost 5 bases, J lost 4 bases, and 16 bases stayed unmatched. This CDR3 region has 17 residues. CDR3 in DNA: TGCGCCAGCAGGGAAATGAGCGGGGTGTCGGGCGCAGATACGCAGTATTTT. It translates to CASREMSGVSGADTQYF.

Many counts were recorded for this clonotype. This chain links TRBV5-1 with TRBJ2-3; TRBD2 agrees at 9 bases. This CDR3 region has 16 residues. Germline trimming cut 4 bases from V and 2 bases from J; bases unmatched to any gene: 8. Germline CDR1 is SGHRS and CDR2 is YFSETQ. The DNA for the CDR3 is TGCGCCAGCAGCGTCCCGACTAGCGGTAACACAGATACGCAGTATTTT. Amino acid sequence: CASSVPTSGNTDTQYF. The whole variable domain, filled in from reference TRBV5-1 and TRBJ2-3, reads KAGVTQTPRYLIKTRGQQVTLSCSPISGHRSVSWYQQTPGQGLQFLFEYFSETQRNKGNFPGRFSGRQFSNSRSEMNVSTLELGDSALYLCASSVPTSGNTDTQYFGPGTRLTVL.

On this clonotype: A much larger clone lies a single base off, so this may be a read error. This chain connects TRBV12-3 or TRBV12-4 to TRBJ1-5; D unclear. The CDR3 totals 16 residues. CDR3 DNA sequence: TGTGCCAGCAGTTTAGGGCAGGTGGGCGGGAATCGGCCCCAGCATTTT. Residues: CASSLGQVGGNRPQHF.

This clonotype was recorded at least ten times. V gene TRBV5-1 combines with J gene TRBJ2-2; D gene ambiguous. The CDR3 runs 13 residues. The V and J ends lost 3 bases and 10 bases respectively, with 13 bases between them. Germline CDR1 SGHRS, CDR2 YFSETQ. The CDR3 DNA is TGCGCCAGCAGCTCCTTTACGTGGGAGGAGCTGTTTTTT. Protein sequence: CASSSFTWEELFF.

This clonotype was seen ten or more times. The chain couples TRBV3-1 to TRBJ2-2; the D call may be TRBD1 or TRBD2 (5 bases each). Trimming left V 6 bases short and J 4 bases short, with 15 bases between. The germline V gene has CDR1 LGHDT and CDR2 YNNKEL (reference sequence). CDR3 length: 15 residues. CDR3 coding DNA: TGTGCCAGCAGTCAGGGAAAGGACTTCACCGGGGAGCTGTTTTTT. Protein product: CASSQGKDFTGELFF. Full variable domain (outside the CDR3, taken from reference TRBV3-1 and TRBJ2-2): DTAVSQTPKYLVTQMGNDKSIKCEQNLGHDTMYWYKQDSKKFLKIMFSYNNKELIINETVPNRFSPKSPDKAHLNLHINSLELGDSAVYFCASSQGKDFTGELFFGEGSRLTVL.

There are many counts of this clonotype. The chain is built from TRBV20-1 and TRBJ2-4, with a tentative D call TRBD2 (6 bases). Germline-derived CDR1 and CDR2 are DFQATT and SNEGSKA (reference sequence). The CDR3 sequence is 17 residues long. Between the trimmed V and J ends, which lost 0 bases and 0 bases, there was a span of 15 bases. CDR3 bases: TGCAGTGCTAGAGAGGAGGCGGGGACGGGAGCCAAAAACATTCAGTACTTC. Translation: CSAREEAGTGAKNIQYF.

This chain joins TRBV9 and TRBJ2-1, with D hard to call. The CDR3 is 14 residues long. Between the trimmed V and J ends, which lost 4 bases and 7 bases, there was a span of 15 bases. Germline values: CDR1 SGDLS, CDR2 YYNGEE. The CDR3 bases are TGTGCCAGCAGCCCCTCCTGGGAAGAGAATGAGCAGTTCTTC. Its translation: CASSPSWEENEQFF.

The J gene is TRBJ2-1, the V gene TRBV5-1, with 12 bases matching TRBD1. The V gene's germline CDR1 is SGHRS and CDR2 YFSETQ. Trimming at V came to 0 bases and at J to 9 bases, leaving 7 bases not matched to a gene. This CDR3 comprises 16 residues. For the CDR3, the DNA is TGCGCCAGCAGCTTGGGGATGGGACAGGGGGCAGGTGAGCAGTTCTTC. This codes for CASSLGMGQGAGEQFF.

Ten or more counts support this clonotype. This sequence joins TRBV29-1 and TRBJ2-5; the D is unclear. From germline, CDR1 is SQVTM and CDR2 ANQGSEA. V lost 0 bases and J lost 4, with 3 bases in between. The CDR3 is 11 residues long. This CDR3 is CSVEDRETQYF. The CDR3 DNA follows: TGCAGCGTTGAAGATAGAGAGACCCAGTACTTC.

The chain combines TRBV6-4 with TRBJ2-1, with 10 bases identical to TRBD2. The V and J ends lost 2 bases and 0 bases, in that order; junction bases with no gene match: 4. The CDR3 contains 17 residues. Germline CDR1 MRHNA, CDR2 SNTAGT. CDR3 in DNA: TGTGCCAGCAGTGACAGCCCTAGCGGGAGCTCCTACAATGAGCAGTTCTTC. Protein sequence: CASSDSPSGSSYNEQFF.

This clonotype was recorded at least ten times. The V call is TRBV4-1, the J call TRBJ1-5, with TRBD1 matching over 9 bases. The CDR3 covers 16 residues. Trimming cost V 0 bases and J 7 bases; bases outside gene matches: 7. CDR1 is MGHRA, CDR2 YSYEKL, per germline. In DNA, the CDR3 is TGCGCCAGCAGCCAAGAAGCCGGGACAGGGAGCCAGCCCCAGCATTTT. This codes for CASSQEAGTGSQPQHF.

This clonotype was seen at least ten times. The gene calls are TRBV29-1 and TRBJ1-2, with unresolved D. The V end was cut by 0 bases, the J end by 3 bases, with 8 bases between. The CDR3 consists of 13 residues. Germline V gene sequence: CDR1 SQVTM, CDR2 ANQGSEA. This CDR3 is CSVEEGSDYGYTF. CDR3 in DNA: TGCAGCGTTGAAGAGGGGAGCGACTATGGCTACACCTTC.